This T cell receptor (beta chain) derives from a study of cytomegalovirus exposure and HLA in healthy donors. Background on the study: The platform used for the approximately 130 validation repertoires matched that of the 500 to 850 first-cohort repertoires, a later analysis reported.

Method: immunoSEQ multiplex PCR; TCRdb's copy keeps in-frame clones and lacks some. The sample lists around 300,000 clones; around 90% were seen once. The J segment lost 4 bases and the V segment lost 3 bases, leaving 7 bases of the junction unmatched. Germline CDR1 reads LNHDA; CDR2 reads SQIVND (reference sequence). There are 15 residues in the CDR3. Notes on this clone: Its antigen is as yet unknown.

Regarding the study as a whole: The authors listed around 150 TCR beta chains as cytomegalovirus-associated. Specificity for CMV antigens was confirmed in vitro for a few of the CMV-associated chains.

These donors were members of the roughly 120-subject validation cohort, a group separate from the roughly 670-subject first cohort. This sequence was found in a man aged 25-45 years in good health and CMV-seronegative. The V gene is TRBV19, the J gene TRBJ1-2, with 8 nucleotides matching TRBD1. Sequencing was done on a sample of PBMCs. CDR3 nucleotide sequence: TGTGCCAGTAGTATGGGCAGGGGGCGAGGCTATGGCTACACCTTC. It yields the protein CASSMGRGRGYGYTF.